Following are 14 T cell receptor beta chains from one sample sequenced in a study of Ad26.COV2.S vaccination and SARS-CoV-2 variants. Generated by immunoSEQ multiplex PCR, the TCRdb table keeps only in-frame clones and is missing some. Of approximately 340,000 clones listed, roughly 81% were seen once; the top ten hold about 3.3%. Treatment specified: around 19 received Ad26.COV2.S at low or high dose, single or two shots; about 5 received placebo; per-sample allocation not given. All samples were drawn on day 63, counting from the first vaccine or placebo injection. The material was peripheral blood, obtained in a trial of Ad26.COV2.S vaccine versus placebo. The receptors stem from a person aged 18-65 years who received the Ad26.COV2.S COVID-19 vaccine or a placebo.

The chain employs TRBV15 and TRBJ2-3; 8 nucleotides match TRBD2. The CDR3 consists of 16 residues. Trimming took 0 bases from V and 0 from J; bases not matched to a gene: 2. Germline lookup yields CDR1 LNHNV and CDR2 YYDKDF (reference sequence). This CDR3 is CATSREASGSTDTQYF. The CDR3 DNA reads TGTGCCACCAGCAGAGAGGCTAGCGGGAGCACAGATACGCAGTATTTT.

V gene TRBV23-1 combines with J gene TRBJ2-1, with D perhaps TRBD1 (6 bases). TRBV23-1 carries the ORF label, with uncertain function. Deletions cut 6 bases from V and 6 bases from J, with 18 bases between. CDR3 length equals 15 residues. The CDR3 loop reads CASSLRGYLSNEQFF. Written as DNA, the CDR3 is TGCGCCAGCAGCCTGAGGGGGTACCTCTCCAATGAGCAGTTCTTC.

The V call is TRBV2, the J call TRBJ2-7; D unresolved. The V gene lost 5 bases and the J gene lost 7 bases, with 15 bases spanning the gap. This CDR3 comprises 13 residues. Germline V lookup: CDR1 SNHLY, CDR2 FYNNEI. The CDR3 coding sequence is TGTGCCAGCAGTCCCCTGAGCCTGGGGGAGCAGTACTTC. Its protein is CASSPLSLGEQYF.

This rearrangement joins TRBV11-3 to TRBJ2-2; 7 nucleotides align to TRBD2. The junction had 6 bases not matched to a gene; V was cut back by 7 bases and J by 1 base. The CDR3 sequence is 15 residues long. Per germline, CDR1 SGHNT and CDR2 YENEEA. The CDR3 spells CASMGGKENTGELFF. The CDR3 nucleotides are TGTGCCAGCATGGGGGGGAAGGAGAACACCGGGGAGCTGTTTTTT.

This clone has more than one count but fewer than ten. V gene TRBV19 combines with J gene TRBJ1-5; D unclear. In germline, CDR1 is LNHDA, CDR2 SQIVND (reference sequence). Trimming shortened V by 5 bases and J by 6 bases, and 11 bases separated the two germline ends. The CDR3 loop spans 13 amino acids. The CDR3 DNA reads TGTGCCAGTAGTCGGGGATTCAGTCAGCCCCAGCATTTT. Translation: CASSRGFSQPQHF.

The chain employs TRBV2 and TRBJ2-1, with TRBD2 matching 12 bases. J lost 9 bases, V lost 5 bases, and 5 bases had no gene match. Germline-derived CDR1 and CDR2 are SNHLY and FYNNEI. The CDR3 consists of 14 residues. CDR3 amino acids: CASSWASGRGEQFF. The CDR3 nucleotides read TGTGCCAGCAGTTGGGCTAGCGGGAGGGGTGAGCAGTTCTTC. The full variable domain, in which reference TRBV2 and TRBJ2-1 provide the parts outside the CDR3, is EPEVTQTPSHQVTQMGQEVILRCVPISNHLYFYWYRQILGQKVEFLVSFYNNEISEKSEIFDDQFSVERPDGSNFTLKIRSTKLEDSAMYFCASSWASGRGEQFFGPGTRLTVL.

V gene TRBV2 combines with J gene TRBJ2-3, with 9 bases aligning to TRBD1. J lost 4 bases, V lost 5 bases, and 13 bases had no gene match. The CDR3 sequence is 17 residues long. CDR1 is SNHLY and CDR2 is FYNNEI in the germline V gene. The CDR3 here is CASSPGQGSLRSDTQYF. The CDR3 DNA is TGTGCCAGCAGTCCGGGACAGGGAAGCCTTAGGTCAGATACGCAGTATTTT. The full variable domain, completed using reference TRBV2 and TRBJ2-3, is EPEVTQTPSHQVTQMGQEVILRCVPISNHLYFYWYRQILGQKVEFLVSFYNNEISEKSEIFDDQFSVERPDGSNFTLKIRSTKLEDSAMYFCASSPGQGSLRSDTQYFGPGTRLTVL.

The chain is built from TRBV28 and TRBJ2-1; D gene uncertain. Germline CDR1 reads MDHEN; CDR2 reads SYDVKM. There are 12 residues in the CDR3. Deletions cut 9 bases from V and 7 bases from J, with 13 bases between. The CDR3 region has the DNA TGTGCCAGTACAAATGGGGTAAATGAGCAGTTCTTC. Translation gives CASTNGVNEQFF.

The chain is built from TRBV9 and TRBJ1-6, with 8 bases fitting TRBD1. This CDR3 has 15 residues. The V segment lost 4 bases and the J segment 9 bases; nucleotides outside the gene matches: 9. Germline loops: CDR1 SGDLS, CDR2 YYNGEE. The CDR3: CASSLSDRESSPLHF. The CDR3 bases are TGTGCCAGCAGCCTCTCGGACAGGGAGAGTTCACCCCTCCACTTT.

The rearrangement uses TRBV6-5 and TRBJ1-3; possible D gene TRBD1, 5 bases. Germline V gene lookup returns CDR1 MNHEY and CDR2 SVGAGI. CDR3 size: 13 residues. With 6 bases removed from V and 2 bases from J, the gap between germline ends came to 8 bases. CDR3: CASRGAAGNTIYF. In DNA form, the CDR3 reads TGTGCCAGCAGAGGGGCGGCTGGAAACACCATATATTTT.

A note on this clone: At one of its ends the junction is not consistent with the germline gene, which may arise from a read error. CDR3 loop: CASSIPGQGSSDF. The CDR3, as DNA: TGTGCCAGTAGTATCCCCGGACAGGGGTCATCGGATTTC. The V and J genes are TRBV19 and TRBJ2-7; 9 bases line up with TRBD1. CDR3 size: 13 residues. Germline CDR1 reads LNHDA; CDR2 reads SQIVND (reference sequence).

As to this clone: It may be a read error: a sequence one base away is much more abundant. The chain combines TRBV6-4 with TRBJ2-3; 12 nucleotides line up with TRBD2. CDR1 is MRHNA and CDR2 is SNTAGT in the germline V gene. CDR3 length: 15 residues. V shed 4 bases, J shed 1 base, and the junction held 0 bases outside the gene matches. CDR3 sequence (DNA): TGTGCCAGCAGTGGGACTAGCGGGGGCACAGATACGCAGTATTTT. Protein: CASSGTSGGTDTQYF.

The J gene is TRBJ1-1, the V gene TRBV7-9, with unresolved D. V shed 1 base and J shed 11 bases, with 11 bases lying between them. Germline loops: CDR1 SEHNR, CDR2 FQNEAQ (reference sequence). The CDR3 extends over 12 amino acids. The CDR3 sequence: CASSLGHWQAFF. CDR3 sequence (DNA): TGTGCCAGCAGCTTAGGACACTGGCAGGCTTTCTTT.

V usage is TRBV24-1 and J usage is TRBJ1-2; 7 nucleotides agree with TRBD1. With 0 bases clipped from V and 8 bases from J, the junction kept 8 bases outside the gene matches. The CDR3 runs 15 residues. The V gene's germline CDR1 is KGHDR and CDR2 SFDVKD. CDR3 bases: TGTGCCACCAGTGATTTGGGACAGGCGGTTGGAGGCTACACCTTC. Translated: CATSDLGQAVGGYTF.